A single sample gave rise to the 31 T cell receptor beta chains below, sequenced in a study of T cells after yellow fever vaccination. TCRdb reanalysed the 5' RACE reads using MiXCR and keeps one entry per CDR3 protein. Of about 110,000 distinct CDR3 sequences in the sample, roughly 8.4% are singletons; the top ten hold around 25%. Sequenced material: CD8+ T cells sorted from PBMCs, taken 45 days after the yellow fever booster vaccination. These receptors came from a man aged 30 to 39 who received the YFV17D yellow fever vaccine.

This clonotype was seen at least ten times. The junction departs from germline at one end; a sequencing error may be responsible. V gene TRBV5-5 combines with J gene TRBJ2-1; unclear D gene. Per the germline V gene, CDR1 is SGHKS and CDR2 is YYEKEE (reference sequence). The CDR3 length is 14 residues. The CDR3 here is CASSLGSVTVEQFF. CDR3 coding DNA: TGTGCCAGCAGTTTGGGGTCTGTGACCGTTGAGCAGTTCTTC.

This clonotype turned up a few times. The chain carries TRBV2 and TRBJ2-7, with 7 bases fitting TRBD2. Germline CDR1 reads SNHLY; CDR2 reads FYNNEI. Losses at the gene ends were 3 bases for V and 3 bases for J; bases not matched to a gene: 8. The CDR3 contains 15 residues. As DNA, the CDR3 is TGTGCCAGCAGTGACGCGCCCCAGCGGGACTACGAGCAGTACTTC. It is translated as CASSDAPQRDYEQYF.

This clonotype was counted at least ten times. The CDR3 region has the DNA TGCAGTGCTGGGCGACAAGGGGGGGTTCTCTACGAGCAGTACTTC. Translation: CSAGRQGGVLYEQYF. The J gene is TRBJ2-7, the V gene TRBV20-1; a weak D match, TRBD2 (7 bases). V lost 5 bases to trimming and J lost 3 bases, with 20 bases between them. The germline CDR1 and CDR2 sequences are DFQATT and SNEGSKA (reference sequence). CDR3 length: 15 amino acids.

The rearrangement joins TRBV29-1 to TRBJ2-1; 11 bases align to TRBD2. Trimming took 1 base from V and 1 from J; bases not matched to a gene: 6. This CDR3 comprises 17 residues. The germline CDR1 and CDR2 sequences are SQVTM and ANQGSEA. The DNA of the CDR3 is TGCAGCGTTGAAGGCCTAGCGGGAGGTGAATCCTACAATGAGCAGTTCTTC. Translation: CSVEGLAGGESYNEQFF.

There are a few counts of this clonotype. V is TRBV6-2 or TRBV6-3 and J is TRBJ2-3; 7 nucleotides align to TRBD2. The trim removed 7 bases at V and 2 bases at J, leaving 15 bases unmatched. CDR3 length equals 17 residues. Germline CDR1 MNHEY, CDR2 SVGEGT. The CDR3 protein is CASNTGEGTRSTDTQYF. The CDR3 bases are TGTGCCAGCAACACCGGGGAGGGGACTCGATCCACAGATACGCAGTATTTT.

With regard to this clonotype: A much larger clonotype is one base distant, so this may be a read error. The chain joins TRBV25-1 to TRBJ2-2; the D gene is possibly TRBD2 (6 bases). CDR1 is MGHDK, CDR2 SYGVNS, per germline. The length of the CDR3 is 15 residues. V was trimmed by 3 bases and J by 8 bases, leaving 16 bases between them. The CDR3 nucleotides read TGTGCCAGCAGTGAGTTGATAGCGGTTAAAGGGGAGCTGTTTTTT. The encoded protein is CASSELIAVKGELFF.

This clonotype was recorded a few times. The genes are TRBV7-9 and TRBJ1-1; D not resolved. The ends were cut back, 7 bases at V and 1 base at J, with 10 bases in the middle. The CDR3 is 13 residues long. Germline V gene data show CDR1 as SEHNR and CDR2 as FQNEAQ (reference sequence). In DNA form, the CDR3 reads TGTGCCAGCACCGGCCCGGCGAACACTGAAGCTTTCTTT. Translation: CASTGPANTEAFF.

This clonotype was picked up many times. The CDR3 loop reads CSVLTTRFYEQYF. The CDR3 DNA sequence: TGCAGCGTTTTGACTACTCGCTTCTACGAGCAGTACTTC. V and J are TRBV29-1 and TRBJ2-7; a possible D gene is TRBD2 (5 bases). V dropped 5 bases and J dropped 3 bases, with 14 bases sitting between them. The CDR3 contains 13 residues. Germline loops: CDR1 SQVTM, CDR2 ANQGSEA.

This rearrangement joins TRBV5-1 to TRBJ1-5; D is uncertain. Germline V gene data show CDR1 as SGHRS and CDR2 as YFSETQ. V gave up 0 bases and J gave up 4 bases, with 5 bases separating them. This CDR3 comprises 13 residues. The CDR3 loop is CASSLAPNQPQHF. The CDR3 DNA reads TGCGCCAGCAGCTTGGCACCTAATCAGCCCCAGCATTTT.

This clonotype was observed at least ten times. The gene calls are TRBV28 and TRBJ2-7; no definite D call. V lost 2 bases, J lost 5 bases, and 7 bases lay in between. Germline CDR1 is MDHEN and CDR2 is SYDVKM. This CDR3 region has 12 residues. Here the CDR3 DNA reads TGTGCCAGCAGTTTAAGCGCTAACGAGCAGTACTTC. It is translated as CASSLSANEQYF.

This clonotype was recorded many times. This chain joins TRBV20-1 and TRBJ2-1, with 7 bases that match TRBD2. V lost 8 bases to trimming and J lost 10 bases; unmatched junction nucleotides: 14. CDR1 DFQATT and CDR2 SNEGSKA come from the germline V gene (reference sequence). The CDR3 length is 13 residues. In DNA, the CDR3 is TGCAGTCTCAAGCCGGGGAGGGCCTTGGAGCAGTTCTTC. As protein: CSLKPGRALEQFF.

In this sample, this clonotype turned up a few times. This chain connects TRBV19 to TRBJ2-1; 7 positions match TRBD1. CDR3 length: 15 residues. The germline V gene has CDR1 LNHDA and CDR2 SQIVND (reference sequence). The junction had 4 bases not matched to a gene; V was cut back by 2 bases and J by 3 bases. The CDR3 nucleotides are TGTGCCAGTAGTATACAACAGGGGCTCTACAATGAGCAGTTCTTC. Translated: CASSIQQGLYNEQFF.

This clonotype was seen many times. The chain recombines TRBV15 with TRBJ1-6; D uncertain. Germline CDR1 LNHNV, CDR2 YYDKDF (reference sequence). V was pared by 0 bases and J by 9 bases, with 12 bases between. The CDR3 loop spans 15 amino acids. CDR3 residues: CATSRDLGFSSPLHF. In nucleotides, the CDR3 is TGTGCCACCAGCAGAGATCTGGGTTTTAGTTCACCCCTCCACTTT.

This clonotype was seen many times. V gene TRBV29-1 combines with J gene TRBJ2-1; 9 bases are shared with TRBD2. Germline CDR1 reads SQVTM; CDR2 reads ANQGSEA. After removal of 4 bases from V and 3 bases from J, the junction contained 7 bases not matched to a gene. This CDR3 is 15 amino acids long. The CDR3 sequence: CSVGPTSGYYNEQFF. Here the CDR3 DNA reads TGCAGCGTTGGTCCGACTAGCGGTTACTACAATGAGCAGTTCTTC.

This clonotype was picked up a small number of times. The rearrangement links TRBV28 to TRBJ2-7; tentative D call: TRBD1 (5 bases). This CDR3 is built from 15 residues. V lost 6 bases to trimming and J lost 3 bases, with 18 bases between them. Germline V gene data show CDR1 as MDHEN and CDR2 as SYDVKM. In DNA, the CDR3 is TGTGCCAGCAGCACACAGGTCGCAACCTACTACGAGCAGTACTTC. This gives the protein CASSTQVATYYEQYF.

The rearrangement joins TRBV29-1 to TRBJ2-7, with 8 bases lining up with TRBD1. Trimming removed 7 bases from V and 7 bases from J; junction bases left unmatched: 6. This CDR3 region has 11 residues. Per germline, CDR1 SQVTM and CDR2 ANQGSEA. CDR3 region: CSATGVGEQYF. CDR3 DNA sequence: TGCAGCGCGACAGGGGTGGGGGAGCAGTACTTC.

V gene TRBV20-1 combines with J gene TRBJ2-2; D uncertain. CDR3 length equals 14 residues. Germline V gene lookup returns CDR1 DFQATT and CDR2 SNEGSKA (reference sequence). The ends were cut back, 4 bases at V and 0 bases at J, with 9 bases in the middle. The CDR3 is CSAIDTTNTGELFF. DNA of the CDR3: TGCAGTGCTATCGACACAACGAACACCGGGGAGCTGTTTTTT.

This clonotype was seen many times. The V call is TRBV9, the J call TRBJ1-6, with D unclear. Germline CDR1 SGDLS, CDR2 YYNGEE. The CDR3 has 15 amino acids. V was cut by 3 bases and J by 0 bases, with 7 bases left in between. DNA for the CDR3: TGTGCCAGCAGCGCAGAGGCCTCCTATAATTCACCCCTCCACTTT. Translation gives CASSAEASYNSPLHF. The full variable domain, rest sourced from reference TRBV9 and TRBJ1-6, is DSGVTQTPKHLITATGQRVTLRCSPRSGDLSVYWYQQSLDQGLQFLIQYYNGEERAKGNILERFSAQQFPDLHSELNLSSLELGDSALYFCASSAEASYNSPLHFGNGTRLTVT.

This clonotype occurred many times. The chain links TRBV4-3 to TRBJ1-1, with D perhaps TRBD1 (5 bases). The germline V and J ends were trimmed by 1 base and 7 bases, with 13 bases remaining between them. This CDR3 has 14 residues. Looked up from germline, CDR1 is LGHNA and CDR2 is YSLEER. DNA for the CDR3: TGCGCCAGCAGCCAAGTGGTTAGGGGCAGTGAAGCTTTCTTT. As protein: CASSQVVRGSEAFF.

Turning to this clonotype: A clone one base away is much larger, so this may be a read error. Here the CDR3 reads CASRGTSFYEQYF. As DNA, the CDR3 is TGTGCCAGCCGTGGGACTAGCTTCTACGAGCAGTACTTC. The chain recombines TRBV7-8 with TRBJ2-7; 9 bases are shared with TRBD2. The CDR3 consists of 13 residues. Germline CDR1 SGHVS, CDR2 FQNEAQ. Germline trimming cut 8 bases from V and 3 bases from J; bases unmatched to any gene: 5. Together with reference TRBV7-8 and TRBJ2-7, the CDR3 gives the full variable domain: GAGVSQSPRYKVAKRGQDVALRCDPISGHVSLFWYQQALGQGPEFLTYFQNEAQLDKSGLPSDRFFAERPEGSVSTLKIQRTQQEDSAVYLCASRGTSFYEQYFGPGTRLTVT.

This clonotype has ten or more counts. This chain joins TRBV7-2 and TRBJ2-1, with TRBD2 matching over 13 bases. V lost 1 base, J lost 4 bases, and 4 bases stayed unmatched. Germline lookup yields CDR1 SGHTA and CDR2 FQGNSA. The CDR3 has 17 amino acids. The chain's CDR3 is CASSLVLGLAGYNEQFF. CDR3 nucleotides: TGTGCCAGCAGCTTAGTACTGGGACTAGCGGGATACAATGAGCAGTTCTTC. The full variable domain, rest sourced from reference TRBV7-2 and TRBJ2-1, is GAGVSQSPSNKVTEKGKDVELRCDPISGHTALYWYRQSLGQGLEFLIYFQGNSAPDKSGLPSDRFSAERTGGSVSTLTIQRTQQEDSAVYLCASSLVLGLAGYNEQFFGPGTRLTVL.

In the case of this clonotype: Since a much larger clone is just one base distant, this may be a read error. The V and J genes are TRBV2 and TRBJ2-7, with TRBD1 matching 7 bases. This CDR3 comprises 13 residues. The germline gives CDR1 SNHLY, CDR2 FYNNEI. The chain's CDR3 is CASEDRNSYEHYF. The CDR3 region has the DNA TGTGCCAGTGAGGACAGGAATTCCTACGAGCACTACTTC.

The chain links TRBV6-1 to TRBJ2-1, with D maybe TRBD2 (6 bases). Germline V CDR1 and CDR2: MNHNS, SASEGT. The CDR3 has 16 amino acids. The V end was cut by 3 bases, the J end by 0 bases, with 12 bases between. The CDR3 protein is CASSDYRGSSYNEQFF. In DNA form, the CDR3 reads TGTGCCAGCAGTGATTACCGGGGGAGCTCCTACAATGAGCAGTTCTTC.

In this sample, this clonotype turned up a few times. The chain carries TRBV28 and TRBJ2-2; 8 nucleotides agree with TRBD1. Germline CDR1 and CDR2: MDHEN and SYDVKM. The J segment lost 7 bases and the V segment lost 7 bases, leaving 14 bases of the junction unmatched. This CDR3 spans 16 amino acids. The CDR3 DNA follows: TGTGCCAGCATAACCGTGGACAGGGTAAAGGGCGGGGAGCTGTTTTTT. Its protein is CASITVDRVKGGELFF. Full variable domain (outside the CDR3, taken from reference TRBV28 and TRBJ2-2): DVKVTQSSRYLVKRTGEKVFLECVQDMDHENMFWYRQDPGLGLRLIYFSYDVKMKEKGDIPEGYSVSREKKERFSLILESASTNQTSMYLCASITVDRVKGGELFFGEGSRLTVL.

This clonotype was recorded a few times. V usage is TRBV11-2 and J usage is TRBJ2-7; 9 bases are a match to TRBD1. This CDR3 spans 18 amino acids. Trimming cost V 5 bases and J 0 bases; bases outside gene matches: 14. Germline-derived CDR1 and CDR2 are SGHAT and FQNNGV. As DNA, the CDR3 is TGTGCCAGCAGCGAGGCCGGGACAGGGCCTATGTACTCCTACGAGCAGTACTTC. Its protein product is CASSEAGTGPMYSYEQYF.

This clonotype showed up many times. This rearrangement joins TRBV7-6 to TRBJ2-7; D perhaps matches TRBD2 (6 bases). The CDR3 runs 14 residues. The V end was cut by 0 bases, the J end by 5 bases, with 11 bases between. From germline, CDR1 is SGHVS and CDR2 FNYEAQ. The CDR3 reads CASSLAGGSDEQYF. DNA of the CDR3: TGTGCCAGCAGCTTAGCGGGAGGTTCCGACGAGCAGTACTTC.

This chain links TRBV5-1 with TRBJ1-1; weak D call: TRBD1 (5 bases). Germline lookup yields CDR1 SGHRS and CDR2 YFSETQ. The CDR3 sequence is 14 residues long. V lost 4 bases and J 6 bases, leaving 16 bases between the germline ends. CDR3 in amino acids: CASSLTGQSAEAFF. CDR3 bases: TGCGCCAGCAGCCTCACAGGTCAGAGCGCTGAAGCTTTCTTT.

In its sample, this clonotype ranks as medium-sized. CDR3 in amino acids: CASSFPLHNPVSGASTDTQYF. In nucleotides, the CDR3 is TGTGCCAGCAGTTTCCCACTACACAATCCCGTTAGCGGGGCTAGCACAGATACGCAGTATTTT. This rearrangement joins TRBV28 to TRBJ2-3; the match to TRBD2 covers 8 bases. Looked up from germline, CDR1 is MDHEN and CDR2 is SYDVKM. CDR3 length: 21 amino acids. J lost 0 bases, V lost 3 bases, and 20 bases had no gene match.

This clonotype was picked up many times. The chain recombines TRBV7-2 with TRBJ2-2; possibly TRBD1 for D (5 bases). V lost 1 base and J lost 5, with 5 bases in between. This CDR3 is 13 amino acids long. The germline gives CDR1 SGHTA, CDR2 FQGNSA. For the CDR3, the DNA is TGTGCCAGCAGCTTAGAGGGGACCGGGGAGCTGTTTTTT. Amino acids: CASSLEGTGELFF.

This clonotype was observed a few times. The genes are TRBV7-2 and TRBJ2-1; possibly TRBD2 for D (6 bases). Germline CDR1 reads SGHTA; CDR2 reads FQGNSA. V was cut by 4 bases and J by 4 bases, with 20 bases left in between. The length of the CDR3 is 17 residues. The CDR3 region has the DNA TGTGCCAGCAGCTCTCCTACTAGCACCAGAGGATACAATGAGCAGTTCTTC. Protein product: CASSSPTSTRGYNEQFF.

There are a few counts of this clonotype. The genes are TRBV27 and TRBJ2-1, with D possibly called TRBD1 or TRBD2 (6 bases each). The germline CDR1 and CDR2 sequences are MNHEY and SMNVEV (reference sequence). With 7 bases removed from V and 1 base from J, the gap between germline ends came to 14 bases. CDR3 length equals 15 residues. CDR3 protein: CASTIGGSSYNEQFF. The CDR3, as DNA: TGTGCCAGCACCATAGGGGGGTCTTCCTACAATGAGCAGTTCTTC.